The clone carrying this TCR beta chain came up a few times. The record originates from a study of response to subunit inactivated influenza vaccine. TCRdb independently ran MiXCR on the RT-PCR reads; one entry per CDR3 protein. Here the sample spans a few hundred thousand distinct CDR3 sequences, 10% to 12% being singletons. CDR1 and CDR2 (germline): KGHSH, LQKENI. The CDR3 contains 14 residues. The J segment lost 5 bases and the V segment lost 3 bases, leaving 5 bases of the junction unmatched. This same sample was also taken into another study, of T cells expressing NK-cell markers. That publication notes: 5'RACE template switching with UMIs generated TCR beta cDNA. HCMV specificity of the expanded NKG2C+ T cell clones was not established.

The source was PBMCs from blood, collected on the day of vaccination. V and J are TRBV18 and TRBJ2-5; 8 bases map to TRBD1. The TCR sequence derives from a man in his fifties who received an inactivated influenza vaccine. CDR3 DNA sequence: TGTGCCAGCTCACCTCTGGACAGGGCGGAGACCCAGTACTTC. It yields the protein CASSPLDRAETQYF.